Reported below is one T cell receptor (beta chain). Its antigen is not known. The data belong to a study of T-cell memory formation after mild COVID-19. Trimming took off 0 bases at V and 4 bases at J, with 16 bases between the two ends. Germline V CDR1 and CDR2: DFQATT, SNEGSKA (reference sequence). This CDR3 has 15 amino acids. Constant-segment-primed 5'RACE gave TCR alpha and TCR beta cDNA libraries with sample barcodes and UMIs. TCRdb ran MiXCR on the 5' RACE reads and lists one entry per CDR3 protein. The sample yields about 470,000 distinct CDR3 sequences, more than 20% seen once. Study conclusions and caveats: Mainly CM and EM harbored the contracting CD4+ clones; mainly EMRA harbored the CD8+ ones.

The sequencing sample was made of PBMCs or a T cell subset sorted from them (not recorded which). This rearrangement joins TRBV20-1 to TRBJ2-7; D unclear. The receptor's source is an adult woman who had mild COVID-19 (a few samples of this study predate the infection). Cell type and time point are not known. In nucleotides, the CDR3 is TGCAGTGCTAGAGATCACAGCCAGCACCCTTACGAGCAGTACTTC. Its translation is CSARDHSQHPYEQYF.